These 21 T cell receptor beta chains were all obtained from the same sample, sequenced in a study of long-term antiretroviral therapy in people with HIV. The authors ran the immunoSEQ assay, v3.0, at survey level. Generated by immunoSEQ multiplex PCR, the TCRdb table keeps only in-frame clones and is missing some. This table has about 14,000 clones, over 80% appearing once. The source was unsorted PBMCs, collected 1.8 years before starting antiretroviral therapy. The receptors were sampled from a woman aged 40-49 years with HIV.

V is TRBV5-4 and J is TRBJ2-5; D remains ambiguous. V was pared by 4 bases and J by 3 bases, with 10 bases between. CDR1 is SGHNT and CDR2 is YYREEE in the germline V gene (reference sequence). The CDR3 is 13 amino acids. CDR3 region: CASSANIEETQYF. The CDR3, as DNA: TGTGCCAGCAGCGCCAATATCGAAGAGACCCAGTACTTC. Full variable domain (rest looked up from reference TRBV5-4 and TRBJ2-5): ETGVTQSPTHLIKTRGQQVTLRCSSQSGHNTVSWYQQALGQGPQFIFQYYREEENGRGNFPPRFSGLQFPNYSSELNVNALELDDSALYLCASSANIEETQYFGPGTRLLVL.

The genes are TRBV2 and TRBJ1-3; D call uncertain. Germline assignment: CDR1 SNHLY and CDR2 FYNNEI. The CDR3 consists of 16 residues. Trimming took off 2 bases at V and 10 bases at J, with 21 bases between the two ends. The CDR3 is CASSENPSGPVGTIYF. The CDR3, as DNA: TGTGCCAGCAGTGAAAATCCGTCAGGCCCTGTAGGAACCATATATTTT. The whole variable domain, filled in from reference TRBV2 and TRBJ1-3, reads EPEVTQTPSHQVTQMGQEVILRCVPISNHLYFYWYRQILGQKVEFLVSFYNNEISEKSEIFDDQFSVERPDGSNFTLKIRSTKLEDSAMYFCASSENPSGPVGTIYFGEGSWLTVV.

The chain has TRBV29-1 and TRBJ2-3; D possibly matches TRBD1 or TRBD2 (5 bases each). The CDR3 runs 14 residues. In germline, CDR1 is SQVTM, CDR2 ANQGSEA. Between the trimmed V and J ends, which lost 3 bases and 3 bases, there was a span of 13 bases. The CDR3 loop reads CSVDWGSGTDTQYF. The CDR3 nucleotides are TGCAGCGTTGATTGGGGGAGTGGGACAGATACGCAGTATTTT.

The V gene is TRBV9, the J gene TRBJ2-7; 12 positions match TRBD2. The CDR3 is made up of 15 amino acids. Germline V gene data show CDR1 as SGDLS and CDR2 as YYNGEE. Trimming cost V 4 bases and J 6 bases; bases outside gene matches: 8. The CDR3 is CASSLTTSGSSEQYF. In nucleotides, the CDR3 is TGTGCCAGCAGCTTAACGACTAGCGGGAGTTCCGAGCAGTACTTC. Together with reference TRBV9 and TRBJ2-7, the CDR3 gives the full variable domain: DSGVTQTPKHLITATGQRVTLRCSPRSGDLSVYWYQQSLDQGLQFLIQYYNGEERAKGNILERFSAQQFPDLHSELNLSSLELGDSALYFCASSLTTSGSSEQYFGPGTRLTVT.

In DNA, the CDR3 is TGTGCCACCAGCAGGTTAGGTGACACTGAAGCTTTCTTT. It is translated as CATSRLGDTEAFF. This chain connects TRBV15 to TRBJ1-1; D remains unclear. Germline V lookup: CDR1 LNHNV, CDR2 YYDKDF (reference sequence). Trimming removed 3 bases at V and 3 bases at J, with 8 bases between. This CDR3 comprises 13 residues. The complete variable domain, with remaining parts taken from reference TRBV15 and TRBJ1-1, reads DAMVIQNPRYQVTQFGKPVTLSCSQTLNHNVMYWYQQKSSQAPKLLFHYYDKDFNNEADTPDNFQSRRPNTSFCFLDIRSPGLGDTAMYLCATSRLGDTEAFFGQGTRLTVV.

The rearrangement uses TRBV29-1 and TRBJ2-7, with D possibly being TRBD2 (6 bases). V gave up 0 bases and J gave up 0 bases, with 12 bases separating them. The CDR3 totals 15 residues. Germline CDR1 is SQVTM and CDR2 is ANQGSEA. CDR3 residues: CSVEEGDSSSYEQYF. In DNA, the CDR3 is TGCAGCGTTGAAGAAGGGGACTCCAGCTCCTACGAGCAGTACTTC.

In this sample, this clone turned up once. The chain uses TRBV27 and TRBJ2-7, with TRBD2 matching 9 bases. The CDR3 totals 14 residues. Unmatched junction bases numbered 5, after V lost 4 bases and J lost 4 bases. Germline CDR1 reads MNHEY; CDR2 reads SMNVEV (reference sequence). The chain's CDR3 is CASSSWTSAYEQYF. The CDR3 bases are TGTGCCAGCAGTTCCTGGACTAGCGCATACGAGCAGTACTTC.

The chain's CDR3 is CAITDLLNDEQYF. The CDR3, as DNA: TGTGCCATCACTGACTTGCTTAACGACGAGCAGTACTTC. This chain connects TRBV10-3 to TRBJ2-7, with D unclear. Germline values: CDR1 ENHRY, CDR2 SYGVKD. CDR3 length equals 13 residues. V lost 7 bases and J 5 bases, leaving 15 bases between the germline ends.

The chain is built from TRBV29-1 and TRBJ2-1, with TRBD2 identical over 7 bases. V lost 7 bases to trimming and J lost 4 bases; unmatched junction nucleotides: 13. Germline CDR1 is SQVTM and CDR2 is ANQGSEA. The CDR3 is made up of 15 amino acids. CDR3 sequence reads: CSAYLQRGRYNEQFF. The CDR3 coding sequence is TGCAGCGCCTATCTCCAGCGGGGAAGATACAATGAGCAGTTCTTC.

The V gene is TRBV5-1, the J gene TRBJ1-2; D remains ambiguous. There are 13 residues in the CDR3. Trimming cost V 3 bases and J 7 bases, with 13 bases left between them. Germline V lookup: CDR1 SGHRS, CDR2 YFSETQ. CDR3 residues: CASSWTHSFGYTF. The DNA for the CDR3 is TGCGCCAGCAGCTGGACTCATTCGTTTGGCTACACCTTC.

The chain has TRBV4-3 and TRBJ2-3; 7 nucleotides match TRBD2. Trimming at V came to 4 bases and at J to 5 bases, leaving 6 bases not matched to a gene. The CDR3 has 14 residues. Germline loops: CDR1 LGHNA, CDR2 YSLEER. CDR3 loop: CASSLRTGGDTQYF. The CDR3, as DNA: TGCGCCAGCAGCCTCCGGACGGGGGGAGATACGCAGTATTTT.

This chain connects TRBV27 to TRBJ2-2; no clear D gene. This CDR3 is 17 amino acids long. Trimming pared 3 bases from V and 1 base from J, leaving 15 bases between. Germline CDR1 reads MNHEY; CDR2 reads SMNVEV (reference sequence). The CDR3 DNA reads TGTGCCAGCAGTTTCGGTTTGTCGGCAGTGAACACCGGGGAGCTGTTTTTT. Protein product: CASSFGLSAVNTGELFF.

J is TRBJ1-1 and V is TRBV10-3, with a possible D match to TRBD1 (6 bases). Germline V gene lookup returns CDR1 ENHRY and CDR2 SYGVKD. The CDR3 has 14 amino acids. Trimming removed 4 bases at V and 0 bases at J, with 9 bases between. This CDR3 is CAISGTAMNTEAFF. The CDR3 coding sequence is TGTGCCATCAGTGGGACAGCCATGAACACTGAAGCTTTCTTT.

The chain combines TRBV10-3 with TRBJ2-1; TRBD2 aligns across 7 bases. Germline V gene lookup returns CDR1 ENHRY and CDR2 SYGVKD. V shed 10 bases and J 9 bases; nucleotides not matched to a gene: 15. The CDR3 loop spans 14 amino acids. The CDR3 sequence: CATTNRAGEGEQFF. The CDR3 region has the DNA TGTGCCACCACAAATCGGGCGGGAGAAGGTGAGCAGTTCTTC.

The CDR3, as DNA: TGTGCCAGCACCTTGACAGAGAGCAATCAGCCCCAGCATTTT. This encodes CASTLTESNQPQHF. The chain uses TRBV6-1 and TRBJ1-5, with a weak D call TRBD1 (5 bases). CDR3 length: 14 amino acids. V was cut by 7 bases and J by 1 base, with 11 bases left in between. Germline V gives CDR1 MNHNS, CDR2 SASEGT.

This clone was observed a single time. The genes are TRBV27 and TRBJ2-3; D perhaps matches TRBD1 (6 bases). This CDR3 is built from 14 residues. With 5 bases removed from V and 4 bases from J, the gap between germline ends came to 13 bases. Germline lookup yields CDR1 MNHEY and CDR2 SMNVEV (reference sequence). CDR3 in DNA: TGTGCCAGCAGTCTTTCACGACAGGCAGATACGCAGTATTTT. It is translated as CASSLSRQADTQYF.

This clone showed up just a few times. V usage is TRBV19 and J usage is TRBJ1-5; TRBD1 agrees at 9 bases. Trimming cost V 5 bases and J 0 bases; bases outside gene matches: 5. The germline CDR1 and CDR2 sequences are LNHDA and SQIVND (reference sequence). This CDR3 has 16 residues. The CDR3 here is CASSAGQGISNQPQHF. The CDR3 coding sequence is TGTGCCAGTAGTGCGGGACAGGGTATTAGCAATCAGCCCCAGCATTTT. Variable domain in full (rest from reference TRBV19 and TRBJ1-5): DGGITQSPKYLFRKEGQNVTLSCEQNLNHDAMYWYRQDPGQGLRLIYYSQIVNDFQKGDIAEGYSVSREKKESFPLTVTSAQKNPTAFYLCASSAGQGISNQPQHFGDGTRLSIL.

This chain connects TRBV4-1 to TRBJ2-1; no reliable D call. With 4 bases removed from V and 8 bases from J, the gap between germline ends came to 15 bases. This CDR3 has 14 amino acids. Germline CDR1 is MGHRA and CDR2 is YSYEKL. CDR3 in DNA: TGCGCCAGCAGCCCCAGAGATCGGGTTGATGAGCAGTTCTTC. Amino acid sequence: CASSPRDRVDEQFF.

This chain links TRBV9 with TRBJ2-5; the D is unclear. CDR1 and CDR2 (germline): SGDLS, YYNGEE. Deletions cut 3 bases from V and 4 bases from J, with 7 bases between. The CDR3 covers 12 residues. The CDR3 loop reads CASSGTIETQYF. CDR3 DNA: TGTGCCAGCAGCGGAACGATAGAGACCCAGTACTTC.

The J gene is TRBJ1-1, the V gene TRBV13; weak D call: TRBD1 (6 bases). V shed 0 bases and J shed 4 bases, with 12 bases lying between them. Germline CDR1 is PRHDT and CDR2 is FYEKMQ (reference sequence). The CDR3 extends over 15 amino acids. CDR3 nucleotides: TGTGCCAGCAGCTTAGGCGGCCAGGGGAGCACTGAAGCTTTCTTT. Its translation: CASSLGGQGSTEAFF.

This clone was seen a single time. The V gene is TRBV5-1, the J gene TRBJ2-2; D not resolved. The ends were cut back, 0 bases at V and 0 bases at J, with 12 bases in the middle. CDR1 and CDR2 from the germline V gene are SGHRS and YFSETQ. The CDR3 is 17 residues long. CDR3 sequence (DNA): TGCGCCAGCAGCTTGGCCGGAGAACCGGCGAACACCGGGGAGCTGTTTTTT. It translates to CASSLAGEPANTGELFF.